The present entry profiles one T cell receptor (beta chain) with its context. Its antigen is undetermined. The data derive from a study of regulatory T cells in long-lasting Graves disease. Whole-study findings and limits: TCR diversity was lower in persistent than newly diagnosed Graves' disease.

Time point here: newly diagnosed GD, antithyroid drugs for less than 3 months. Construction of the TCR library relied on RNA isolated from PBMCs. Arm-PCR with iRepertoire HTBI primers amplified the CDR3 regions for these TCR beta libraries. Authors' processing steps: Detected in the samples were about 58 TRBV and under 15 TRBJ segments. TCRdb fed the multiplex PCR reads into MiXCR, producing one record per CDR3 protein. The V and J calls reflect TCRdb's pipeline rather than the authors' work. The sample shows 500,000 or so distinct CDR3 sequences, about 16% of them seen only once. The same sample was also studied in work on T cells in Graves' hyperthyroidism and ophthalmopathy.

The receptor's source is a woman aged 40 to 65 with Graves disease. The sample here was peripheral blood mononuclear cells (PBMCs), taken at new diagnosis, from a patient treated with antithyroid drugs.

The CDR3, as DNA: TGTGCCAGCAGTCGTATTCCGGGACACGAAGTCTATGGCTACACCTTC. It yields the protein CASSRIPGHEVYGYTF. The chain couples TRBV5-4 to TRBJ1-2; D is possibly TRBD1 (6 bases). The germline gives CDR1 SGHNT, CDR2 YYREEE (reference sequence). V was trimmed by 5 bases and J by 4 bases, leaving 21 bases between them. CDR3 length: 16 amino acids.